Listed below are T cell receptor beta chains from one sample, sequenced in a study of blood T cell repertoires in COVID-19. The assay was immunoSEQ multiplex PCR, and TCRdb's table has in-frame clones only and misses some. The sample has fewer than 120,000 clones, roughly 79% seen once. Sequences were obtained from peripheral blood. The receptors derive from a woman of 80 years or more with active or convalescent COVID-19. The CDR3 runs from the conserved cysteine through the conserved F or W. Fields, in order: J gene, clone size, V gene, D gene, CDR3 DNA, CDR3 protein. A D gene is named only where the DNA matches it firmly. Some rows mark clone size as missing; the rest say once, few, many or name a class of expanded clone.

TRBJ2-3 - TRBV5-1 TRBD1 TGCGCCAGCTCGGGACAGGGCACAGATACGCAGTATTTT CASSGQGTDTQYF
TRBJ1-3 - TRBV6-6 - TGTGCCAGCAGAAGAGGCAGAGACTCTGGAAACACCATATATTTT CASRRGRDSGNTIYF
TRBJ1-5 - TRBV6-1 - TGTGCCAGCAGTGAACGCGGGTTAAGTCAGCCCCAGCATTTT CASSERGLSQPQHF
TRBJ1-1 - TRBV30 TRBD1 TGTGCCTGGAGTGGGACAGGGAGCATGAACACTGAAGCTTTCTTT CAWSGTGSMNTEAFF
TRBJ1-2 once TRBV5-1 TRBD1 TGCGCCAGCAGCTTAAACCCGCCGGGACACAGGGGTGGCTACACCTTC CASSLNPPGHRGGYTF
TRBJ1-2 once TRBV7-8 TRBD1 TGTGCCAGCAGCCCAGGACAGGCTGGGGGCTACACCTTC CASSPGQAGGYTF
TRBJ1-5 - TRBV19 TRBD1 TGTGCCAGCCATAGAACGGGACAGGGACATCAGCCCCAGCATTTT CASHRTGQGHQPQHF
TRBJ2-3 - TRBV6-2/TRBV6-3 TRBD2 TGTGCCAGCAGTACCTGGGGGCGGGAGGGCACAGATACGCAGTATTTT CASSTWGREGTDTQYF
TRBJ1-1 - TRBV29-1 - TGCAGCGTCATTGGGGCAGTGAACACTGAAGCTTTCTTT CSVIGAVNTEAFF
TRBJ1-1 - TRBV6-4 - TGTGCCAGCAGTGCACAGGGCGGCACTGAAGCTTTCTTT CASSAQGGTEAFF
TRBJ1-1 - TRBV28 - TGTGCCAGCACCCCGGCGACAGAGGTTTCCGGCACTGAAGCTTTCTTT CASTPATEVSGTEAFF
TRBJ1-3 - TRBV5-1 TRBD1 TGCGCCAGCAGCCGACAGGGGACCTCTGGAAACACCATATATTTT CASSRQGTSGNTIYF
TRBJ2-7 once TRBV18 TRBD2 TGTGCCAGCTCACCCGGACTAGCGGAGTCCTACGAGCAGTACTTC CASSPGLAESYEQYF
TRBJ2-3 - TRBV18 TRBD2 TGTGCCAGCTCACCAGGGACTAGCGGGAGAGGGGGCACAGATACGCAGTATTTT CASSPGTSGRGGTDTQYF
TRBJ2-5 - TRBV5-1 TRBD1 TGCGCCAGCAGCTTCGGCACAGGGGAAGAGACCCAGTACTTC CASSFGTGEETQYF
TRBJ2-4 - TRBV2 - TGTGCCAGCTCTCATTACGTGGACTTGCAAAACATTCAGTACTTC CASSHYVDLQNIQYF